These 17 T cell receptor beta chains originate from one sample sequenced in a study of blood T cell repertoires in COVID-19 (TCRdb year 2020). The library was obtained by the immunoSEQ multiplex PCR assay. TCRdb re-hosts the immuneACCESS table, in-frame sequences only. Its copies lack some clones; in the studies checked, an unresolved V gene accounts for under half of them, and the cause for the rest is not known. The sample table contains tens of thousands of clones; only one count was recorded for 65% to 85% of them. The top ten clones comprise roughly 15% of the sample. Sequencing used peripheral blood. All receptors come from a man between 65 and 85 years old with active COVID-19.

The chain couples TRBV28 to TRBJ2-7; perhaps TRBD1 as D (5 bases). Germline V gene data show CDR1 as MDHEN and CDR2 as SYDVKM. V was cut by 5 bases and J by 4 bases, with 15 bases left in between. The CDR3 is 14 residues long. The CDR3 sequence: CASSVRGQFYEQYF. CDR3 coding DNA: TGTGCCAGCAGTGTCCGAGGACAATTTTACGAGCAGTACTTC.

This chain joins TRBV11-3 and TRBJ2-1; 9 nucleotides line up with TRBD2. The CDR3 loop spans 15 amino acids. V lost 0 bases, J lost 6 bases, and 3 bases stayed unmatched. CDR1 is SGHNT and CDR2 is YENEEA in the germline V gene. CDR3 in amino acids: CASSLELAGPNEQFF. DNA for the CDR3: TGTGCCAGCAGCTTAGAACTAGCGGGCCCCAATGAGCAGTTCTTC.

This chain links TRBV7-2 with TRBJ1-1; TRBD1 might be the D (6 bases). V was cut by 1 base and J by 0 bases, with 9 bases left in between. CDR3 size: 15 residues. Per germline, CDR1 SGHTA and CDR2 FQGNSA. The CDR3 coding sequence is TGTGCCAGCAGCTTAGGTGGGGGCATGAACACTGAAGCTTTCTTT. It is translated as CASSLGGGMNTEAFF.

The genes are TRBV18 and TRBJ1-1, with 7 bases identical to TRBD1. This CDR3 is built from 15 residues. The junction had 8 bases not matched to a gene; V was cut back by 0 bases and J by 7 bases. CDR1 is KGHSH, CDR2 LQKENI, per germline. The CDR3 DNA is TGTGCCAGCTCACCACCCGAACAGGGGCTTCATGAAGCTTTCTTT. Translated: CASSPPEQGLHEAFF. Using reference TRBV18 and TRBJ1-1 for the parts outside the CDR3, the full variable domain is NAGVMQNPRHLVRRRGQEARLRCSPMKGHSHVYWYRQLPEEGLKFMVYLQKENIIDESGMPKERFSAEFPKEGPSILRIQQVVRGDSAAYFCASSPPEQGLHEAFFGQGTRLTVV.

The chain couples TRBV5-4 to TRBJ2-5; TRBD1 is a possible D gene (6 bases). The CDR3 consists of 15 residues. V shed 4 bases and J shed 0 bases, with 13 bases lying between them. Germline CDR1 reads SGHNT; CDR2 reads YYREEE (reference sequence). The CDR3 region has the DNA TGTGCCAGCAGCCTCGGGACACCCGACCAAGAGACCCAGTACTTC. The encoded protein is CASSLGTPDQETQYF.

V usage is TRBV7-3 and J usage is TRBJ2-7, with 7 bases lining up with TRBD1. Trimming removed 5 bases from V and 7 bases from J; junction bases left unmatched: 8. CDR1 and CDR2 from the germline V gene are SGHTA and FQGTGA. The CDR3 totals 13 residues. The CDR3 loop is CASSNLGGREQYF. The CDR3, as DNA: TGTGCCAGCAGCAACCTAGGGGGCAGGGAGCAGTACTTC.

This chain uses TRBV7-2 with TRBJ1-6; 9 positions agree with TRBD1. The germline CDR1 and CDR2 sequences are SGHTA and FQGNSA. The CDR3 has 18 residues. Trimming removed 0 bases from V and 3 bases from J; junction bases left unmatched: 6. DNA for the CDR3: TGTGCCAGCAGCTTAGCATGGGGGGACAGGGACTATAATTCACCCCTCCACTTT. Amino acids: CASSLAWGDRDYNSPLHF.

This clone was seen just once. The chain has TRBV5-1 and TRBJ2-7; 14 bases map to TRBD2. This CDR3 region has 18 residues. Germline trimming cut 4 bases from V and 5 bases from J; bases unmatched to any gene: 14. Germline V gene sequence: CDR1 SGHRS, CDR2 YFSETQ. The DNA for the CDR3 is TGCGCCAGCAGCGGGTGGACTAGCGGGAGGCCTCTGAGAGACGAGCAGTACTTC. This translates into CASSGWTSGRPLRDEQYF. The full variable domain, completed using reference TRBV5-1 and TRBJ2-7, is KAGVTQTPRYLIKTRGQQVTLSCSPISGHRSVSWYQQTPGQGLQFLFEYFSETQRNKGNFPGRFSGRQFSNSRSEMNVSTLELGDSALYLCASSGWTSGRPLRDEQYFGPGTRLTVT.

V usage is TRBV14 and J usage is TRBJ2-3; D is possibly TRBD2 (5 bases). V dropped 6 bases and J dropped 4 bases, with 11 bases sitting between them. Germline lookup yields CDR1 SGHDN and CDR2 FVKESK. The CDR3 sequence is 13 residues long. The CDR3 sequence: CASSADWADTQYF. CDR3 DNA sequence: TGTGCCAGCAGTGCGGACTGGGCAGATACGCAGTATTTT.

CDR3 residues: CASSAHVAAGGEETQYF. In DNA, the CDR3 is TGTGCCAGCAGTGCCCACGTCGCGGCAGGGGGCGAGGAGACCCAGTACTTC. The V gene is TRBV27, the J gene TRBJ2-5, with TRBD1 matching over 8 bases. This CDR3 has 17 amino acids. The V segment lost 5 bases and the J segment 5 bases; nucleotides outside the gene matches: 16. Germline values: CDR1 MNHEY, CDR2 SMNVEV (reference sequence).

The chain links TRBV27 to TRBJ2-1; 7 bases match TRBD1. This CDR3 contains 14 residues. Germline V gene data show CDR1 as MNHEY and CDR2 as SMNVEV (reference sequence). Losses at the gene ends were 5 bases for V and 6 bases for J; bases not matched to a gene: 7. This chain's CDR3 is CASSPTDRPNEQFF. For the CDR3, the DNA is TGTGCCAGCAGTCCCACGGACAGGCCCAATGAGCAGTTCTTC.

This clone was seen once. The gene calls are TRBV5-6 and TRBJ2-5, with TRBD1 matching 11 bases. The V segment lost 7 bases and the J segment 4 bases; nucleotides outside the gene matches: 6. The CDR3 is made up of 14 amino acids. CDR1 and CDR2 (germline): SGHDT, YYEEEE. In DNA form, the CDR3 reads TGTGCCAGCCGCGGACAGGGGGCGGGAGAGACCCAGTACTTC. Protein sequence: CASRGQGAGETQYF.

The rearrangement joins TRBV5-4 to TRBJ2-2, with D unclear. The CDR3 is 16 residues long. Germline-derived CDR1 and CDR2 are SGHNT and YYREEE (reference sequence). Trimming pared 2 bases from V and 2 bases from J, leaving 13 bases between. In nucleotides, the CDR3 is TGTGCCAGCAGCTTTGGGCCCGAGAAAAACACCGGGGAGCTGTTTTTT. Its protein product is CASSFGPEKNTGELFF.

CDR3 loop: CASSRTGSDTEAFF. The DNA of the CDR3 is TGCGCCAGCAGCCGAACAGGGTCGGACACTGAAGCTTTCTTT. The genes are TRBV5-1 and TRBJ1-1; D possibly corresponds to TRBD1 (6 bases). Deletions cut 4 bases from V and 3 bases from J, with 13 bases between. This CDR3 is 14 amino acids long. CDR1 and CDR2 (germline): SGHRS, YFSETQ.

In this sample, this clone turned up once. V gene TRBV18 combines with J gene TRBJ2-5, with D uncertain. Between the trimmed V and J ends, which lost 3 bases and 3 bases, there was a span of 8 bases. This CDR3 spans 13 amino acids. Germline CDR1 KGHSH, CDR2 LQKENI. The CDR3 sequence: CASSPAEEETQYF. Written as DNA, the CDR3 is TGTGCCAGCTCACCGGCAGAAGAAGAGACCCAGTACTTC.

This chain connects TRBV5-4 to TRBJ2-1; no definite D call. Deletions cut 5 bases from V and 0 bases from J, with 12 bases between. The CDR3 runs to 15 residues. From germline, CDR1 is SGHNT and CDR2 YYREEE (reference sequence). The CDR3 DNA is TGTGCCAGCAGTGGAGCGAGCACCTCCTACAATGAGCAGTTCTTC. It specifies CASSGASTSYNEQFF.

The rearrangement links TRBV7-9 to TRBJ2-5; weak D call: TRBD2 (5 bases). Per the germline V gene, CDR1 is SEHNR and CDR2 is FQNEAQ (reference sequence). The CDR3 sequence is 14 residues long. The V end lost 1 base, the J end lost 5 bases, and 11 bases lay between the germline ends. The chain's CDR3 is CASSLGSGGETQYF. DNA of the CDR3: TGTGCCAGCAGCTTAGGTTCTGGCGGGGAGACCCAGTACTTC.